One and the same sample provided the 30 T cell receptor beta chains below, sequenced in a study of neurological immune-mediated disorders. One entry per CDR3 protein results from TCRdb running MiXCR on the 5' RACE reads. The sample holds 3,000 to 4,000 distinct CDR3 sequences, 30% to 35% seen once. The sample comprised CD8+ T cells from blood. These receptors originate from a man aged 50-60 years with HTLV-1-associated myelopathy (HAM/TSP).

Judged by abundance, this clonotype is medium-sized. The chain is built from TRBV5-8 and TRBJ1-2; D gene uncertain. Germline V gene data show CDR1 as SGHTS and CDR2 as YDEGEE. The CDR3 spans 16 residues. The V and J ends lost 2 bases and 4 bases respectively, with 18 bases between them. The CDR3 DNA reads TGTGCCAGCAGCTTTCTGTCGGAACCTGATGCCTATGGCTACACCTTC. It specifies CASSFLSEPDAYGYTF. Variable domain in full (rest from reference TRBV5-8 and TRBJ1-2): EAGVTQSPTHLIKTRGQQATLRCSPISGHTSVYWYQQALGLGLQFLLWYDEGEERNRGNFPPRFSGRQFPNYSSELNVNALELEDSALYLCASSFLSEPDAYGYTFGSGTRLTVV.

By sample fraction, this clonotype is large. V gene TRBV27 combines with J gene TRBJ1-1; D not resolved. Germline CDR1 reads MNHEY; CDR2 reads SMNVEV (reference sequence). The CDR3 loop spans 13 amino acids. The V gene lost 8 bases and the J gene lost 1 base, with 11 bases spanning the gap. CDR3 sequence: CASSMEGNTEAFF. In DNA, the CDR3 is TGTGCCAGCTCCATGGAGGGGAACACTGAAGCTTTCTTT.

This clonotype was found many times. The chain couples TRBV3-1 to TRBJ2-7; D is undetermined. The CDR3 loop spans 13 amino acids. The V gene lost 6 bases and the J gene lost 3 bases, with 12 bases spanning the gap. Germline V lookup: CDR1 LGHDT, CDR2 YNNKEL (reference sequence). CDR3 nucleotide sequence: TGTGCCAGCAGTTCGACGGCGGACTACGAGCAGTACTTC. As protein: CASSSTADYEQYF.

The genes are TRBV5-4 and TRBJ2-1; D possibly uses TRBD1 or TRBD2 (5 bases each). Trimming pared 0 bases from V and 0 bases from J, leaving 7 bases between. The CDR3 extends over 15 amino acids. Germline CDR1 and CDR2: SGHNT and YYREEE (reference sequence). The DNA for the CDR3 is TGTGCCAGCAGCTTGGGTGGGGGCTCCTACAATGAGCAGTTCTTC. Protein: CASSLGGGSYNEQFF.

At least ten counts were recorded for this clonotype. The CDR3 nucleotides are TGTGCCAGCAGCCAAGACTCGTTCTACGGGGGCGGCGGGGAGCTGTTTTTT. Its translation is CASSQDSFYGGGGELFF. The V call is TRBV4-2, the J call TRBJ2-2, with D perhaps being TRBD1 or TRBD2 (6 bases each). With 0 bases removed from V and 7 bases from J, the gap between germline ends came to 18 bases. The CDR3 is made up of 17 amino acids. CDR1 and CDR2 (germline): LGHNA, YNFKEQ.

The CDR3 DNA reads TGTGCCAGCAGTGTGCCCTACAATGAGCAGTTCTTC. Translating gives CASSVPYNEQFF. The chain couples TRBV27 to TRBJ2-1; D is ambiguous. Trimming removed 5 bases at V and 2 bases at J, with 4 bases between. This CDR3 region has 12 residues. Germline loops: CDR1 MNHEY, CDR2 SMNVEV (reference sequence).

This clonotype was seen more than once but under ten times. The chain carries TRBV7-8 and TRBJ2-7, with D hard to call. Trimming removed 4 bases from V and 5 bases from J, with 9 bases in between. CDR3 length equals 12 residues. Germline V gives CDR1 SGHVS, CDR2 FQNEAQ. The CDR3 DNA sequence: TGTGCCAGCAGCTCAGGTGGGGACGAGCAGTACTTC. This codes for CASSSGGDEQYF.

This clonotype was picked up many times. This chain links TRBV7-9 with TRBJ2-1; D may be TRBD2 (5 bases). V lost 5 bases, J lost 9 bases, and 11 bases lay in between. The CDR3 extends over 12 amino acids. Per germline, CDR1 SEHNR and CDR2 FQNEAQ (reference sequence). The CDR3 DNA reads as TGTGCCAGCAGCGAGGGCCGGGGTGAGCAGTTCTTC. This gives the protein CASSEGRGEQFF.

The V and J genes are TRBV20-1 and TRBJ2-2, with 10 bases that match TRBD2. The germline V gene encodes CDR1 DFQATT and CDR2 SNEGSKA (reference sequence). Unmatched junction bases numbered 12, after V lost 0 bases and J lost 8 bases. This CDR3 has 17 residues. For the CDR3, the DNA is TGCAGTGCTAGAGATACCCAGCGGGAGGGCCCGCGGGGGGAGCTGTTTTTT. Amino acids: CSARDTQREGPRGELFF.

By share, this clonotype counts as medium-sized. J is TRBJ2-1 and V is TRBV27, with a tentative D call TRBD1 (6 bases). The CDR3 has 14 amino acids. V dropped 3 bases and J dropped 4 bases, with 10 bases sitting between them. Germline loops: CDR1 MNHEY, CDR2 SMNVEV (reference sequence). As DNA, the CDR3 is TGTGCCAGCAGTTTGACAGGAGAGTACAATGAGCAGTTCTTC. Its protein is CASSLTGEYNEQFF.

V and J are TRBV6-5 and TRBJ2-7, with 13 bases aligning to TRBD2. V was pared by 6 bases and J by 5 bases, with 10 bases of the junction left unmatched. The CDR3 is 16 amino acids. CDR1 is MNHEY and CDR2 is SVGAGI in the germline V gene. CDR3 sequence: CASRPGLAGAIDEQYF. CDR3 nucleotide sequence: TGTGCCAGCAGACCCGGACTAGCGGGAGCTATCGACGAGCAGTACTTC.

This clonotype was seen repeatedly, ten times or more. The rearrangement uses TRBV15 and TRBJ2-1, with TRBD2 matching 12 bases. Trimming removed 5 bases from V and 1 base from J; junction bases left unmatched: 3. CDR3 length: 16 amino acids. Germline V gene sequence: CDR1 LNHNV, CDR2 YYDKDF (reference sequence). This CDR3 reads CATSLTSGGSYNEQFF. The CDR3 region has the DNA TGTGCCACCAGCCTGACTAGCGGGGGTTCCTACAATGAGCAGTTCTTC.

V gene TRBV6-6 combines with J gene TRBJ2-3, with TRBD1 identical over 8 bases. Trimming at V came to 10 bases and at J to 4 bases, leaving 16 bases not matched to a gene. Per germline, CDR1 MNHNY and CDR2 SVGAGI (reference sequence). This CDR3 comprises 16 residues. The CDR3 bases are TGTGCCATCGGGCCTGAAGTGGCAGGGGGCGCAGATACGCAGTATTTT. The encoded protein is CAIGPEVAGGADTQYF.

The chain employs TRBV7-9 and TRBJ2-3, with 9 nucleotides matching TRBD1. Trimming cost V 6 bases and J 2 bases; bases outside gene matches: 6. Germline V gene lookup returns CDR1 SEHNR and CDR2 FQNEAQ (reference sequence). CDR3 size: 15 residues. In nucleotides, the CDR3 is TGTGCCAGCAGGGAGGACAGGGGCGACACAGATACGCAGTATTTT. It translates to CASREDRGDTDTQYF.

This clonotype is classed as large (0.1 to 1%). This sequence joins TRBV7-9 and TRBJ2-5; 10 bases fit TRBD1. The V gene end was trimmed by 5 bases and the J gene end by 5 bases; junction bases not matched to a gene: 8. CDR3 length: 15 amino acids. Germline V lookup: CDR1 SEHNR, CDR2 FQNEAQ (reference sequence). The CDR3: CASSPTTGGAETQYF. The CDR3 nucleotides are TGTGCCAGCAGCCCTACGACAGGGGGCGCGGAGACCCAGTACTTC.

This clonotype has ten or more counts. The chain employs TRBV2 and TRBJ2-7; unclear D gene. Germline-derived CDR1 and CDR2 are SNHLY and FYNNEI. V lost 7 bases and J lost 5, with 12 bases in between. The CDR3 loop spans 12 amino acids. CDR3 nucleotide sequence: TGTGCCAGCACCTCTCGTATGGACGAGCAGTACTTC. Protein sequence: CASTSRMDEQYF.

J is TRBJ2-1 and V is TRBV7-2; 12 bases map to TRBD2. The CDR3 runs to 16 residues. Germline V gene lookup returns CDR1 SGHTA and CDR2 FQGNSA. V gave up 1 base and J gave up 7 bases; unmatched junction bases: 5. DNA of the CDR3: TGTGCCAGCAGCTTAGATCTAGCGGGAGGGACGAATGAGCAGTTCTTC. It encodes CASSLDLAGGTNEQFF.

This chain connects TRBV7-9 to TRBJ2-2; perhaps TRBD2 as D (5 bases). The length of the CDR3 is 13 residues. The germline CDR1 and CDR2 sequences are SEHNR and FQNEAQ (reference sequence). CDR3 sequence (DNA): TGTTCCACCCCTCCTCAGAGGGCCGGGGAGCTGTTTTTT. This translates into CSTPPQRAGELFF. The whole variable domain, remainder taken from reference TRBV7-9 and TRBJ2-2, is DTGVSQNPRHKITKRGQNVTFRCDPISEHNRLYWYRQTLGQGPEFLTYFQNEAQLEKSRLLSDRFSAERPKGSFSTLEIQRTEQGDSAMYLCSTPPQRAGELFFGEGSRLTVL.

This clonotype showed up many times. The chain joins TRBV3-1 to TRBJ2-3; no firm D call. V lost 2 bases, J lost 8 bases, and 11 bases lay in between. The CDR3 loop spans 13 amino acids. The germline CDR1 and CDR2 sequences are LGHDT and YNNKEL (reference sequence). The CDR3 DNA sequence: TGTGCCAGCAGCCAACGGACCTCAAGTACGCAGTATTTT. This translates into CASSQRTSSTQYF.

The CDR3 DNA reads TGTGCCAGCAGTTACTCGAACGGAGCCCAAGAGACCCAGTACTTC. Translating gives CASSYSNGAQETQYF. The rearrangement joins TRBV6-5 to TRBJ2-5; no firm D call. The CDR3 consists of 15 residues. CDR1 and CDR2 (germline): MNHEY, SVGAGI. V was cut by 0 bases and J by 1 base, with 9 bases left in between.

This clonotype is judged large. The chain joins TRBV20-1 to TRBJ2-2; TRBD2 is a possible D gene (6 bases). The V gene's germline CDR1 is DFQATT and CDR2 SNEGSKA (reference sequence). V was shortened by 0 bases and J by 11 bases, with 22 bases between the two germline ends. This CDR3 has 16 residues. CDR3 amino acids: CSARDSGDSAREELFF. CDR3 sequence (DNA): TGCAGTGCTAGAGATTCCGGGGACTCCGCGCGCGAAGAGCTGTTTTTT.

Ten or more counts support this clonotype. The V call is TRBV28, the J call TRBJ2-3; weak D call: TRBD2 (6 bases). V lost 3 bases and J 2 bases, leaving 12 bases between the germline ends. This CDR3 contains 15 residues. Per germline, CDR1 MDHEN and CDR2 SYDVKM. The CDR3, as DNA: TGTGCCAGCAGTTTTTTAGGGGACTCCACAGATACGCAGTATTTT. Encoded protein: CASSFLGDSTDTQYF. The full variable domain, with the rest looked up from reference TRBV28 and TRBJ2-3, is DVKVTQSSRYLVKRTGEKVFLECVQDMDHENMFWYRQDPGLGLRLIYFSYDVKMKEKGDIPEGYSVSREKKERFSLILESASTNQTSMYLCASSFLGDSTDTQYFGPGTRLTVL.

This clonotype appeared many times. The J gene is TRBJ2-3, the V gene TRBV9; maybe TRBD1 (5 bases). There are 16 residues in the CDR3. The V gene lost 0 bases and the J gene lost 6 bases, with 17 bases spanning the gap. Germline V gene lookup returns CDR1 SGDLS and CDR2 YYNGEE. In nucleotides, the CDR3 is TGTGCCAGCAGCGTAGGGGGCTATCCCGAGATGGATACGCAGTATTTT. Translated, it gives CASSVGGYPEMDTQYF.

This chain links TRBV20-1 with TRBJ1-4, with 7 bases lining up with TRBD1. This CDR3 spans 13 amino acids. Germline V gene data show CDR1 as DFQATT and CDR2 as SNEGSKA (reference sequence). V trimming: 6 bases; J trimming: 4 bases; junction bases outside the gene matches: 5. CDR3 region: CSAMTGINEKLFF. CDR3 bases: TGCAGTGCCATGACAGGGATTAATGAAAAACTGTTTTTT.

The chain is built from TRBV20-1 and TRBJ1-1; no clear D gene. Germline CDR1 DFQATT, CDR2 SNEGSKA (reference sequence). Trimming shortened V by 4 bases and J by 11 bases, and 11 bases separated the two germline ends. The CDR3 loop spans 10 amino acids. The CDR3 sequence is CSATHRTAFF. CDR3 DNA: TGCAGTGCTACCCATAGGACGGCTTTCTTT.

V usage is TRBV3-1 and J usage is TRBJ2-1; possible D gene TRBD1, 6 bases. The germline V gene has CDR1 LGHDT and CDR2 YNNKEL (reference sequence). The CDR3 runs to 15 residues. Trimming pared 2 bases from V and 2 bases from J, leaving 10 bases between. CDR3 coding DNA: TGTGCCAGCAGCCAACCACAGGGCCCCTACAATGAGCAGTTCTTC. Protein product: CASSQPQGPYNEQFF.

The CDR3 DNA follows: TGTGCCAGCAGGTTCGGGGTCTACTCCTACAATGAGCAGTTCTTC. Protein product: CASRFGVYSYNEQFF. The gene calls are TRBV5-6 and TRBJ2-1; tentatively, D is TRBD2 (5 bases). Germline values: CDR1 SGHDT, CDR2 YYEEEE. V gave up 5 bases and J gave up 0 bases, with 12 bases separating them. This CDR3 contains 15 residues.

The CDR3 sequence: CASSPGLAGVNEQFF. CDR3 DNA: TGTGCCAGCAGCCCTGGCCTAGCGGGAGTCAATGAGCAGTTCTTC. V and J are TRBV11-3 and TRBJ2-1, with 10 positions matching TRBD2. This CDR3 comprises 15 residues. V lost 5 bases and J lost 6; bases outside the gene matches: 7. CDR1 and CDR2 (germline): SGHNT, YENEEA.

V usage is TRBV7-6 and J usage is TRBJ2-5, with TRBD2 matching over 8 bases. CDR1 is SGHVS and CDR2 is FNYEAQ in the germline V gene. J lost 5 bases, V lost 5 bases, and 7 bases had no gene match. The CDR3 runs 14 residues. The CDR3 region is CASSRLAGTETQYF. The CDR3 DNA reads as TGTGCCAGCAGCCGATTAGCGGGAACCGAGACCCAGTACTTC.

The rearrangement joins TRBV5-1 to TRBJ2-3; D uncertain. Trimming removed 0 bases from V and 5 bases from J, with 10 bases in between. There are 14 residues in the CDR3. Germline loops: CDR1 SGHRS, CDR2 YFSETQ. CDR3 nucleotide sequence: TGCGCCAGCAGCTTGGCTTTCGCTATAGATACGCAGTATTTT. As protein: CASSLAFAIDTQYF.